The sample holds many counts of the clone carrying this T cell receptor (beta chain). Its antigen is unknown. One junction end disagrees with the germline gene, perhaps due to a read error. This sample was included in a study of Graves' ophthalmopathy and Graves' hyperthyroidism. Study summary: At the time of initial diagnosis and before any treatment, peripheral blood was collected. Whole-study results and caveats: Also, most clonotypes expanded in the thyroid above 0.001 frequency appeared in blood.

As the template, RNA transcripts were used to amplify TCR beta CDR3 regions. First-round RT-PCR employed HTBI primers, with a second-round multiplex PCR after it. TCRdb passed the multiplex PCR reads through MiXCR, listing each CDR3 protein once. Of about 370,000 distinct CDR3 sequences in the sample, about 15% were seen once. Sample: peripheral blood. This TCR derives from an adult woman with stable Graves' hyperthyroidism.

CDR3 nucleotide sequence: TGTGCCACCAGTGACCACGGACAGGATTGTTGCGGGGTGACAGTACAGTTC. The encoded protein is CATSDHGQDCCGVTVQF. The chain links TRBV24-1 to TRBJ2-7; D is perhaps TRBD1 (7 bases). This CDR3 has 17 residues. CDR1 is KGHDR and CDR2 is SFDVKD in the germline V gene.